The next 2 T cell receptor beta chains were all read from a single sample in a study of human T cells and chemical hapten exposure. The time point denotes: patch test 2, 6 weeks after DPC sensitization. Treatment given: therapeutic diphenylcyclopropenone sensitization with weekly scalp DPC. One entry per CDR3 protein, called by TCRdb with MiXCR from the RACE reads. The sample has roughly 100,000 distinct CDR3 sequences, 9% to 9.5% seen once. Sequencing was performed on whole blood, taken in connection with sensitization to the hapten diphenylcyclopropenone (DPC). Receptors originate from a woman aged 40 to 50 with alopecia areata. Some clones in this sample may be carry-over from other donors' samples.

This clonotype was seen repeatedly, ten times or more. The V gene is TRBV20-1, the J gene TRBJ1-5, with 9 bases that match TRBD1. The CDR3 extends over 19 amino acids. V trimming: 6 bases; J trimming: 0 bases; junction bases outside the gene matches: 18. CDR1 DFQATT and CDR2 SNEGSKA come from the germline V gene (reference sequence). CDR3 residues: CSARVGSGTGTLSNQPQHF. The CDR3 nucleotides read TGCAGTGCCCGGGTAGGATCAGGGACAGGGACCCTTAGCAATCAGCCCCAGCATTTT.

This clonotype was seen at least ten times. The chain combines TRBV2 with TRBJ1-1; a weak D match, TRBD1 (5 bases). Germline CDR1 reads SNHLY; CDR2 reads FYNNEI. The V end lost 8 bases, the J end lost 4 bases, and 14 bases lay between the germline ends. The CDR3 sequence is 13 residues long. The CDR3 region is CASLLGASTEAFF. The DNA for the CDR3 is TGTGCCAGCCTACTTGGGGCGAGCACTGAAGCTTTCTTT. Full variable domain (missing parts from reference TRBV2 and TRBJ1-1): EPEVTQTPSHQVTQMGQEVILRCVPISNHLYFYWYRQILGQKVEFLVSFYNNEISEKSEIFDDQFSVERPDGSNFTLKIRSTKLEDSAMYFCASLLGASTEAFFGQGTRLTVV.